Listed below are T cell receptor beta chains from one sample, sequenced in a study of blood T cell repertoires in COVID-19. Sequencing was performed with immunoSEQ multiplex PCR; in TCRdb, only in-frame clones are kept and a portion is missing. Found here are around 300,000 clones, roughly 90% of them singletons; the top ten hold 3.5% to 4.5%. The sequencing input was PBMCs or T cells enriched from blood (not recorded which). The receptors shown here come from a young woman with acute COVID-19. CDR3s include the opening cysteine and the closing phenylalanine or tryptophan. D genes are given only for firm matches. Some rows have no size entry. The others give once, few or many, or a class for an expanded clone.

-	TRBJ1-1	few	TRBV12-3/TRBV12-4	TGTGCCAGCAGTTTTGAGGGCACTGAAGCTTTCTTT	CASSFEGTEAFF
-	TRBJ1-1	-	TRBV19	TGTGCCAGTAGTATAGAGGGCCAATCGAACACTGAAGCTTTCTTT	CASSIEGQSNTEAFF
-	TRBJ1-4	-	TRBV28	TGTGCCAGCAGTTTATTCGGGGAAAAACTGTTTTTT	CASSLFGEKLFF
-	TRBJ2-7	-	TRBV28	TGTGCCAGCAGTTTTTCGCGGTCCGGCCGCGAGCAGTACTTC	CASSFSRSGREQYF
-	TRBJ2-6	-	TRBV2	TGTGCCAGCAGTGAACGCGGAGGGGCCAACGTCCTGACTTTC	CASSERGGANVLTF
-	TRBJ1-5	-	TRBV19	TGTGCCAGTAGTATTCTTGGAGATGGCCAGCCCCAGCATTTT	CASSILGDGQPQHF
-	TRBJ2-3	-	TRBV4-2	TGTGCCAGCAGCTCGAGTCGGTATACGCAGTATTTT	CASSSSRYTQYF
-	TRBJ1-3	-	TRBV9	TGTGCCAGCAGCTCAGAAGACAGCTCTGGAAACACCATATATTTT	CASSSEDSSGNTIYF
TRBD1	TRBJ1-4	-	TRBV28	TGTGCCAGCAGTACCGGACCGGGACAGGAAAATGAAAAACTGTTTTTT	CASSTGPGQENEKLFF
TRBD2	TRBJ2-1	-	TRBV5-4	TGTGCCAGCAGCTTTTCTAGCGGATCCTACAATGAGCAGTTCTTC	CASSFSSGSYNEQFF
TRBD2	TRBJ2-7	-	TRBV3-1/TRBV3-2	TGTGCCAGCAGCCAACTAGCGGGTAACTCCTACGAGCAGTACTTC	CASSQLAGNSYEQYF
-	TRBJ1-4	few	TRBV5-6	TGTGCCAGCAGACTAGGGGGAACTAATGAAAAACTGTTTTTT	CASRLGGTNEKLFF
-	TRBJ1-2	-	TRBV6-1	TGTGCCAGCAGTGAAGAGTCAACAGTAGACTATGGCTACACCTTC	CASSEESTVDYGYTF
TRBD2	TRBJ2-7	-	TRBV5-1	TGCGCCAGCAGCTTGCAGGGGACTAGCGGGAGAAGGGGCACCTACGAGCAGTACTTC	CASSLQGTSGRRGTYEQYF
TRBD2	TRBJ2-7	-	TRBV5-1	TGCGCCAGCAGCTTGGGGGGAGGGGAAACGTACGAGCAGTACTTC	CASSLGGGETYEQYF
-	TRBJ2-1	-	TRBV7-6	TGTGCCAGCAGCTTAGAGGTACGGCGGGTCTTAGCCTACAATGAGCAGTTCTTC	CASSLEVRRVLAYNEQFF
-	TRBJ1-5	once	TRBV12-3/TRBV12-4	TGTGCCAGCAGTTTCAGGGGCGGTCAGCCCCAGCATTTT	CASSFRGGQPQHF
TRBD1	TRBJ2-5	-	TRBV29-1	TGCAGCGTTGGGAACAGGGGCGGAGAGACCCAGTACTTC	CSVGNRGGETQYF
TRBD1	TRBJ1-1	once	TRBV7-9	TGTGCCAGCAGCTTAGGACAGGGTCTAAACACTGAAGCTTTCTTT	CASSLGQGLNTEAFF
-	TRBJ2-7	-	TRBV28	TGTGCCAGCAGGAAACAGCTATACGAGCAGTACTTC	CASRKQLYEQYF
-	TRBJ2-7	-	TRBV19	TGTGCCAGTAGTATAGATGCTAGCGAAAGAAGCTCCTACGAGCAGTACTTC	CASSIDASERSSYEQYF
-	TRBJ1-1	-	TRBV5-6	TGTGCCAGCAGCTTGGTGGCAAACACTGAAGCTTTCTTT	CASSLVANTEAFF
TRBD2	TRBJ2-3	-	TRBV2	TGTGCCAGCAGTCCGGGACTAGTTGCAGATACGCAGTATTTT	CASSPGLVADTQYF
-	TRBJ1-2	-	TRBV12-3/TRBV12-4	TGTGCCAGCGGGGAGGGGGGCTATGGCTACACCTTC	CASGEGGYGYTF
TRBD1	TRBJ1-5	-	TRBV18	TGTGCCAGCTCAGGACAGGGTGCGCAGCCCCAGCATTTT	CASSGQGAQPQHF
TRBD2	TRBJ2-3	once	TRBV3-1/TRBV3-2	TGTGCCAGCAGCCACCTAGCGGGAGCCTCAGATACGCAGTATTTT	CASSHLAGASDTQYF
-	TRBJ2-3	-	TRBV15	TGTGCCACCAGCGGAAAGAGGGACAGTAGCGGGATGGGAACAGATACGCAGTATTTT	CATSGKRDSSGMGTDTQYF
-	TRBJ2-1	-	TRBV24-1	TGTGCCACCAGTGACCGTGGACTGGGCTATGATGAGCAGTTCTTC	CATSDRGLGYDEQFF